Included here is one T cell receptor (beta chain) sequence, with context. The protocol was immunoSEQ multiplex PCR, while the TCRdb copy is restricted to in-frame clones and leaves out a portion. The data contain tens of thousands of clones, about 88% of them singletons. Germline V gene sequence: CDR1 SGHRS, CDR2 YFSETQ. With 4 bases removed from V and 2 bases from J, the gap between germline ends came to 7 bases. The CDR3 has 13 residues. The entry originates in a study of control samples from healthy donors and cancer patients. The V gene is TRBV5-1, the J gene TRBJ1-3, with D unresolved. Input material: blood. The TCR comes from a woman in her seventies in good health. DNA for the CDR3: TGCGCCAGCAGCGGAGGGCCTGGAAACACCATATATTTT. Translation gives CASSGGPGNTIYF.